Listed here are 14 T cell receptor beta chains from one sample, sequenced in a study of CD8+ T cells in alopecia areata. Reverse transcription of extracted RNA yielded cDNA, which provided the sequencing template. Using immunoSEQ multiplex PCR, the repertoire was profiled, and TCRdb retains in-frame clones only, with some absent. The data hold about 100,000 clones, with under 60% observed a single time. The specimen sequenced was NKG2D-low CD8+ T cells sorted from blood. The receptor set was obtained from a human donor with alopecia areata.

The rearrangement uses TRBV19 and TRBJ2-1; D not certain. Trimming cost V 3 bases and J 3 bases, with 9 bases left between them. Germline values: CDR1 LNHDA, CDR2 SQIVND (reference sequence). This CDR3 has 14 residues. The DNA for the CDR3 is TGTGCCAGTAGTATGGACGAATTCTACAATGAGCAGTTCTTC. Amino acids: CASSMDEFYNEQFF.

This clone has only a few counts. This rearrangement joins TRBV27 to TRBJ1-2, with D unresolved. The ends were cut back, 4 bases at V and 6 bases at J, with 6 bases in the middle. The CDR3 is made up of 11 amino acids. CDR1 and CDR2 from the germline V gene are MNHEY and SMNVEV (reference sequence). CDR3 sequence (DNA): TGTGCCAGCAGTTCCATACATGGCTACACCTTC. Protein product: CASSSIHGYTF.

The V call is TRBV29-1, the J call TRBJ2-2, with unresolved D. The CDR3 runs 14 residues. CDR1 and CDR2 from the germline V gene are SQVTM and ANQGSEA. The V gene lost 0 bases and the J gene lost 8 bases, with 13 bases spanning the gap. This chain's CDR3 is CSVEDDETGGELFF. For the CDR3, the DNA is TGCAGCGTTGAAGATGACGAGACGGGTGGGGAGCTGTTTTTT.

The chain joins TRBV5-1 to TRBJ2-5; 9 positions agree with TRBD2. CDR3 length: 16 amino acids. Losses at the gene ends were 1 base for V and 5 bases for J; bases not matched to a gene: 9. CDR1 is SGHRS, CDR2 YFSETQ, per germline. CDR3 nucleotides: TGCGCCAGCAGCTTGAGTGGCGGGAGGGCCTTGGAGACCCAGTACTTC. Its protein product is CASSLSGGRALETQYF.

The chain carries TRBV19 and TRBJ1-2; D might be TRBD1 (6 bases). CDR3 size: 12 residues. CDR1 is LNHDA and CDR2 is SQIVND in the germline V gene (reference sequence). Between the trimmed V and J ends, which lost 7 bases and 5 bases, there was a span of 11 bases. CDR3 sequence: CASTSGEYGYTF. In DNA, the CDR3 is TGTGCCAGTACCTCAGGGGAGTATGGCTACACCTTC.

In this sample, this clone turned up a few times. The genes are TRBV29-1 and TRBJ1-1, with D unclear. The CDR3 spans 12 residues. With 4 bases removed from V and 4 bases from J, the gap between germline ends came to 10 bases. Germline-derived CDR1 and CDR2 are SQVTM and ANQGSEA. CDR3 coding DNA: TGCAGCGTTGGAGAGGACCCCACTGAAGCTTTCTTT. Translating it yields CSVGEDPTEAFF.

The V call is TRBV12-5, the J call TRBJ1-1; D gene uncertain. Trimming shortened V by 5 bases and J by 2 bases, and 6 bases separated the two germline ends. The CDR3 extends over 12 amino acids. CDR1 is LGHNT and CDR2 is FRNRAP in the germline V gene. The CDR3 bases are TGTGCTAGTGGTCCGGGAAACACTGAAGCTTTCTTT. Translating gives CASGPGNTEAFF.

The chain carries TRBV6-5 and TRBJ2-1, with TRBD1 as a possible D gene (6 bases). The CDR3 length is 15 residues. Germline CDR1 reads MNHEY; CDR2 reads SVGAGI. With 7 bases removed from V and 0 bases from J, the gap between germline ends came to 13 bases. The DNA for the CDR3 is TGTGCCAGCACCCAAGGGGACACCTCCTACAATGAGCAGTTCTTC. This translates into CASTQGDTSYNEQFF.

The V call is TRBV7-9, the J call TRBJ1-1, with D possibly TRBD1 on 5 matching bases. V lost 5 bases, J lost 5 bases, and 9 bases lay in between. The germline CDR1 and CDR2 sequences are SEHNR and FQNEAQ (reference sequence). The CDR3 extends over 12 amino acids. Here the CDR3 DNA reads TGTGCCAGCAGCGTAAGGGGAACTGAAGCTTTCTTT. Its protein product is CASSVRGTEAFF.

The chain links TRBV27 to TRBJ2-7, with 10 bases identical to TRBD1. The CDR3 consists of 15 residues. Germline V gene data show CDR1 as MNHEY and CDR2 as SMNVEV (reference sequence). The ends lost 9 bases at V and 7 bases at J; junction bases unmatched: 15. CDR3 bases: TGTGCCAGTCGGACATGGCGGGACAGGGGAGGGGAGCAGTACTTC. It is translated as CASRTWRDRGGEQYF.

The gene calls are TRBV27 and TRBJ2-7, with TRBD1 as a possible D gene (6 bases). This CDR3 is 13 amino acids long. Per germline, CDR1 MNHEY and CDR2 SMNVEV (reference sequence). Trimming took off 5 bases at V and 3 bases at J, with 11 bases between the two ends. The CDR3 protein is CASSQGTLYEQYF. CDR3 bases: TGTGCCAGCAGTCAGGGGACCCTCTACGAGCAGTACTTC.

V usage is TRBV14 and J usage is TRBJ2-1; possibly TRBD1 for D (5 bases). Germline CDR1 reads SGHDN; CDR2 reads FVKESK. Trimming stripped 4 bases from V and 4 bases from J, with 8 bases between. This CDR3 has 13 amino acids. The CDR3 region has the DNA TGTGCCAGCAGCCTCGACAGTTACAATGAGCAGTTCTTC. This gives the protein CASSLDSYNEQFF.

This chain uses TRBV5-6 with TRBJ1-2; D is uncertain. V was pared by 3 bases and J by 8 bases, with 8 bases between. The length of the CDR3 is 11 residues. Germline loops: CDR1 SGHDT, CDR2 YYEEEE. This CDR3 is CASSSDWGYTF. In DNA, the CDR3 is TGTGCCAGCAGCTCGGACTGGGGCTACACCTTC.

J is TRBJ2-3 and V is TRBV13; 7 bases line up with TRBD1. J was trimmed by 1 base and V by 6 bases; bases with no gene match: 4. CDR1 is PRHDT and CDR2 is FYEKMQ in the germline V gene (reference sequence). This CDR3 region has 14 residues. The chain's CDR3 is CASRPGTGTDTQYF. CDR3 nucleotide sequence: TGTGCCAGCAGGCCCGGGACAGGCACAGATACGCAGTATTTT.